The clone carrying this T cell receptor (beta chain) appeared many times. The antigen is unknown. The sample comes from a study of early T cells in non-severe SARS-CoV-2 infection. About the study: From unsorted whole blood, bulk RNA was sequenced, and the chains remained unpaired.

Study-level findings and limits: The study's VDJdb matching favored anti-spike CD8 responses and missed private and CD4 specificities.

The protocol attached unique molecular identifiers to individual cDNA molecules. TCRdb analysed the 5' RACE reads with MiXCR anew, one entry per CDR3 protein. The sample yields roughly 61,000 distinct CDR3 sequences, under 15% seen once. This CDR3 is built from 14 residues. V dropped 8 bases and J dropped 2 bases, with 13 bases sitting between them. The germline gives CDR1 SGHAT, CDR2 FQNNGV. This clonotype was obtained from an adult who was a healthcare worker with PCR-confirmed SARS-CoV-2 infection or an uninfected control (not recorded which). The source was whole blood, collected at baseline. The V gene is TRBV11-2, the J gene TRBJ2-1; D remains unclear. CDR3 loop: CASGLAVTYNEQFF. The CDR3 DNA is TGTGCCAGCGGGCTTGCGGTCACCTACAATGAGCAGTTCTTC.